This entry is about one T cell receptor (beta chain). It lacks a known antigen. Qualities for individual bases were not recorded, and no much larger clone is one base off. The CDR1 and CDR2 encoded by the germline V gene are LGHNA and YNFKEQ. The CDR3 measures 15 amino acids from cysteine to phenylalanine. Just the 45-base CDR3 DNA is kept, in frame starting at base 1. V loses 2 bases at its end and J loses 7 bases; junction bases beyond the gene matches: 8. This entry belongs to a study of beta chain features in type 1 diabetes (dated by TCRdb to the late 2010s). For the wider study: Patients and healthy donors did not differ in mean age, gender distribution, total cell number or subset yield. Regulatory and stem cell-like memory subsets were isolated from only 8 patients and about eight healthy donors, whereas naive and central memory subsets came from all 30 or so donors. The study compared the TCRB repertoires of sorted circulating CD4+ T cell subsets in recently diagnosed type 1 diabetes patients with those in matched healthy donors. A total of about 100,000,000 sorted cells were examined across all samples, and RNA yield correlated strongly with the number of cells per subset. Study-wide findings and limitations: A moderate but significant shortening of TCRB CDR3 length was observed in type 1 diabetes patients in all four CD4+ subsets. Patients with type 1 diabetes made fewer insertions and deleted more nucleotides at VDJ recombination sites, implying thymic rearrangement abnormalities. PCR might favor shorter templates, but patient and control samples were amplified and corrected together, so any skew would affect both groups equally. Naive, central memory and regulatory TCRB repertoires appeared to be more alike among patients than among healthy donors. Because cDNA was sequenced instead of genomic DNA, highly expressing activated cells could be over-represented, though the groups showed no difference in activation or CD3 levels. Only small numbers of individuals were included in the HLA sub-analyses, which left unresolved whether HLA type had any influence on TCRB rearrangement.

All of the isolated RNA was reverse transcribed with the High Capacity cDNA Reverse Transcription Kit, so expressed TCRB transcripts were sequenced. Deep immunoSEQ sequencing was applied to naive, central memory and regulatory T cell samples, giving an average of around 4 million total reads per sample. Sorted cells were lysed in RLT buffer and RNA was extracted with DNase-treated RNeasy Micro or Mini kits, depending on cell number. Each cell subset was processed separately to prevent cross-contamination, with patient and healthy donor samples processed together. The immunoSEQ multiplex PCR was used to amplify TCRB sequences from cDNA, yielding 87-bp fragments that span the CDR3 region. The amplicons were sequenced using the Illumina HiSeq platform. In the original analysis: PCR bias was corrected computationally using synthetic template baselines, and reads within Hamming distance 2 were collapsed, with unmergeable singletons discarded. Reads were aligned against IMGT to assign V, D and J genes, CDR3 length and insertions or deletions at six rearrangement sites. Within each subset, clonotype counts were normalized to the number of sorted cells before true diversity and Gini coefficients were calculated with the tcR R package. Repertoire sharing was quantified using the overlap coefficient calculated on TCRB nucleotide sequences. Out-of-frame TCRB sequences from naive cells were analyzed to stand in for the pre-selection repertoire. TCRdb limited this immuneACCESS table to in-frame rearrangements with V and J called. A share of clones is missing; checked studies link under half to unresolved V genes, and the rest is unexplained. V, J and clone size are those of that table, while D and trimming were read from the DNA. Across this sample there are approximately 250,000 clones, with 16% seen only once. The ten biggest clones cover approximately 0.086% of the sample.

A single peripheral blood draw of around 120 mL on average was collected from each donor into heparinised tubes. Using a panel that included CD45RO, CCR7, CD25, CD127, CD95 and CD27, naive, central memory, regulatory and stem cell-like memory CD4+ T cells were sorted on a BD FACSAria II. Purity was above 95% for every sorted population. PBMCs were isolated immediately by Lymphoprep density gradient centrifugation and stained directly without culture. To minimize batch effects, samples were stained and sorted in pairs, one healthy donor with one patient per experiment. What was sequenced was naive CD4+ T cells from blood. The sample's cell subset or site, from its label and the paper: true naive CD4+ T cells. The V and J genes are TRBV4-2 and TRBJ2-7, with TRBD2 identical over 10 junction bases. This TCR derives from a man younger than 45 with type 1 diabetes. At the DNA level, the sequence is TGTGCCAGCAGCCAACCGGGACTAGCGACTTTGGAGCAGTACTTC. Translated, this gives CASSQPGLATLEQYF.